One sample yielded the 22 T cell receptor beta chains listed below, sequenced in a study of blood T cell repertoires in COVID-19. TCRdb's table, derived via immunoSEQ multiplex PCR, lists solely in-frame clones and lacks some. This table has 200,000 or so clones, roughly 90% appearing once. Sequencing was performed on peripheral blood. Receptor source: a woman aged 60-75 years with acute or convalescent COVID-19.

The chain links TRBV19 to TRBJ1-2; D not certain. Germline V gene lookup returns CDR1 LNHDA and CDR2 SQIVND (reference sequence). V was clipped by 5 bases and J by 4 bases, with 11 bases between them. The CDR3 sequence is 13 residues long. The CDR3 DNA follows: TGTGCCAGTAGTCCCGGGGAAGCCTATGGCTACACCTTC. This gives the protein CASSPGEAYGYTF.

J is TRBJ2-7 and V is TRBV6-5; 12 nucleotides align to TRBD1. Trimming cost V 6 bases and J 7 bases; bases outside gene matches: 7. Germline V gene sequence: CDR1 MNHEY, CDR2 SVGAGI. The CDR3 is 14 amino acids. The CDR3: CASRRGQGAWEQYF. CDR3 DNA sequence: TGTGCCAGCAGGCGGGGACAGGGGGCGTGGGAGCAGTACTTC.

The V call is TRBV18, the J call TRBJ2-5, with 8 bases fitting TRBD2. The CDR3 runs to 19 residues. V was pared by 3 bases and J by 5 bases, with 20 bases of the junction left unmatched. CDR1 and CDR2 from the germline V gene are KGHSH and LQKENI. For the CDR3, the DNA is TGTGCCAGCTCACCGTCAGGCCCTGGTGTAGCCGGGACTAGTGAGACCCAGTACTTC. Protein sequence: CASSPSGPGVAGTSETQYF.

The chain uses TRBV4-1 and TRBJ1-5; no clear D. Looked up from germline, CDR1 is MGHRA and CDR2 is YSYEKL. This CDR3 spans 16 amino acids. Deletions cut 1 base from V and 1 base from J, with 11 bases between. This CDR3 reads CASSQGSLRSNQPQHF. The CDR3 bases are TGCGCCAGCAGCCAAGGGTCTCTGAGGAGCAATCAGCCCCAGCATTTT.

The rearrangement links TRBV19 to TRBJ2-2; D call uncertain. This CDR3 has 10 amino acids. Trimming pared 10 bases from V and 7 bases from J, leaving 7 bases between. Germline CDR1 is LNHDA and CDR2 is SQIVND (reference sequence). This CDR3 is CATESGELFF. The CDR3 DNA reads as TGTGCCACCGAGAGCGGGGAGCTGTTTTTT.

This chain uses TRBV12-5 with TRBJ2-3, with a weak D call TRBD1 (6 bases). Germline CDR1 and CDR2: LGHNT and FRNRAP. V was clipped by 5 bases and J by 2 bases, with 11 bases between them. CDR3 length: 14 amino acids. CDR3 loop: CASGQGTLTDTQYF. For the CDR3, the DNA is TGTGCTAGTGGTCAGGGGACCCTCACAGATACGCAGTATTTT.

This clone was observed a handful of times. The chain joins TRBV19 to TRBJ2-7, with TRBD1 matching 9 bases. Germline CDR1 is LNHDA and CDR2 is SQIVND (reference sequence). V shed 7 bases, J shed 2 bases, and the junction held 6 bases outside the gene matches. This CDR3 region has 14 residues. The DNA of the CDR3 is TGTGCCAGTACCCCGACAGGGGGTACCTACGAGCAGTACTTC. The encoded protein is CASTPTGGTYEQYF.

The genes are TRBV7-9 and TRBJ1-3; D unresolved. The V and J ends lost 1 base and 8 bases respectively, with 12 bases between them. Germline values: CDR1 SEHNR, CDR2 FQNEAQ (reference sequence). This CDR3 comprises 14 residues. The CDR3 coding sequence is TGTGCCAGCAGCTTAGGAACACTGCGGGACACCATATATTTT. Translated, it gives CASSLGTLRDTIYF. Combining the CDR3 with reference TRBV7-9 and TRBJ1-3 gives the whole variable domain DTGVSQNPRHKITKRGQNVTFRCDPISEHNRLYWYRQTLGQGPEFLTYFQNEAQLEKSRLLSDRFSAERPKGSFSTLEIQRTEQGDSAMYLCASSLGTLRDTIYFGEGSWLTVV.

The count of this clone is one. The V and J genes are TRBV2 and TRBJ2-2, with D possibly matching TRBD1 (6 bases). Trimming cost V 10 bases and J 8 bases, with 17 bases left between them. The germline V gene encodes CDR1 SNHLY and CDR2 FYNNEI. The CDR3 totals 13 residues. The CDR3 nucleotides read TGTGCCACACTCACAGGGAGCGCTGGGGAGCTGTTTTTT. As protein: CATLTGSAGELFF.

V is TRBV29-1 and J is TRBJ1-2; 8 nucleotides agree with TRBD1. The CDR3 spans 14 residues. J gave up 4 bases and V 4 bases, and 8 bases lay outside the gene matches. Germline V gives CDR1 SQVTM, CDR2 ANQGSEA. As DNA, the CDR3 is TGCAGCGTTGGAGTGGACAGGGAAACCTATGGCTACACCTTC. Protein product: CSVGVDRETYGYTF.

V usage is TRBV5-1 and J usage is TRBJ1-1; D possibly corresponds to TRBD1 (6 bases). The V gene's germline CDR1 is SGHRS and CDR2 YFSETQ. The CDR3 spans 15 residues. The V and J ends lost 1 base and 4 bases respectively, with 14 bases between them. The CDR3 coding sequence is TGCGCCAGCAGCTTGTCTCCAGGGGCGACCACTGAAGCTTTCTTT. This encodes CASSLSPGATTEAFF.

The chain has TRBV10-3 and TRBJ2-1; 9 bases are a match to TRBD2. The length of the CDR3 is 16 residues. Per the germline V gene, CDR1 is ENHRY and CDR2 is SYGVKD. J was trimmed by 1 base and V by 0 bases; bases with no gene match: 1. CDR3 DNA sequence: TGTGCCATCAGTGAGTCCGCGGGGGGGTCCTACAATGAGCAGTTCTTC. Translating it yields CAISESAGGSYNEQFF.

The V call is TRBV6-2 or TRBV6-3, the J call TRBJ2-5, with D tentatively TRBD1 (6 bases). The V and J ends lost 3 bases and 3 bases respectively, with 11 bases between them. Germline V CDR1 and CDR2: MNHEY, SVGEGT. The length of the CDR3 is 14 residues. The CDR3 sequence: CASSYGGDEETQYF. The CDR3 DNA reads as TGTGCCAGCAGTTATGGGGGCGACGAAGAGACCCAGTACTTC.

The V gene is TRBV5-4, the J gene TRBJ2-5; D call uncertain. With 0 bases removed from V and 5 bases from J, the gap between germline ends came to 11 bases. CDR1 SGHNT and CDR2 YYREEE come from the germline V gene (reference sequence). CDR3 length: 14 amino acids. CDR3 protein: CASSLDQASETQYF. The CDR3 DNA follows: TGTGCCAGCAGCTTGGATCAGGCGTCGGAGACCCAGTACTTC.

The genes are TRBV7-9 and TRBJ2-7; D is possibly TRBD1 (5 bases). Germline values: CDR1 SEHNR, CDR2 FQNEAQ (reference sequence). Between the trimmed V and J ends, which lost 0 bases and 6 bases, there was a span of 12 bases. CDR3 length: 14 amino acids. The CDR3 DNA is TGTGCCAGCAGCTTAGCGTTGGCAGGGCGCGAGCAGTACTTC. This translates into CASSLALAGREQYF. Together with reference TRBV7-9 and TRBJ2-7, the CDR3 gives the full variable domain: DTGVSQNPRHKITKRGQNVTFRCDPISEHNRLYWYRQTLGQGPEFLTYFQNEAQLEKSRLLSDRFSAERPKGSFSTLEIQRTEQGDSAMYLCASSLALAGREQYFGPGTRLTVT.

The V gene is TRBV6-6, the J gene TRBJ2-7, with TRBD1 identical over 10 bases. J gave up 0 bases and V 5 bases, and 13 bases lay outside the gene matches. In germline, CDR1 is MNHNY, CDR2 SVGAGI (reference sequence). The CDR3 consists of 18 residues. In DNA form, the CDR3 reads TGTGCCAGCAGTCCAGACAGGGGGCCTCAACGTGGCTCCTACGAGCAGTACTTC. It translates to CASSPDRGPQRGSYEQYF.

The V and J genes are TRBV5-1 and TRBJ1-6; 7 bases map to TRBD1. CDR1 and CDR2 (germline): SGHRS, YFSETQ. V was clipped by 5 bases and J by 9 bases; unmatched bases: 11. This CDR3 is built from 15 residues. This CDR3 is CASRRADRAGSPLHF. In nucleotides, the CDR3 is TGCGCCAGCAGACGAGCCGACAGGGCTGGTTCACCCCTCCACTTT.

V usage is TRBV7-9 and J usage is TRBJ2-6, with D perhaps matching TRBD2 (6 bases). Germline CDR1 reads SEHNR; CDR2 reads FQNEAQ (reference sequence). V was cut by 3 bases and J by 0 bases, with 12 bases left in between. The CDR3 extends over 17 amino acids. The CDR3 DNA sequence: TGTGCCAGCAGCTTCGGCGGGGCAGTCTCTGGGGCCAACGTCCTGACTTTC. As protein: CASSFGGAVSGANVLTF.

This clone has only one observation. Here the CDR3 DNA reads TGTGCCAGCAGTGAAGGACTAGCGGGGGCCGAGCAGTACTTC. Amino acid sequence: CASSEGLAGAEQYF. The rearrangement joins TRBV2 to TRBJ2-7; 12 bases fit TRBD2. The CDR3 runs 14 residues. Germline loops: CDR1 SNHLY, CDR2 FYNNEI. With 1 base clipped from V and 6 bases from J, the junction kept 1 base outside the gene matches.

This sequence joins TRBV19 and TRBJ1-1; tentative D call: TRBD1 (5 bases). CDR3 length equals 13 residues. CDR1 and CDR2 (germline): LNHDA, SQIVND (reference sequence). Trimming removed 7 bases at V and 1 base at J, with 10 bases between. The CDR3 DNA follows: TGTGCCAGTAAACTCACAGGGAACACTGAAGCTTTCTTT. Protein: CASKLTGNTEAFF.

The V call is TRBV13, the J call TRBJ1-1, with TRBD1 matching over 10 bases. Trimming took 7 bases from V and 7 from J; bases not matched to a gene: 6. This CDR3 comprises 13 residues. CDR1 PRHDT and CDR2 FYEKMQ come from the germline V gene (reference sequence). The CDR3 reads CASTRQGAVEAFF. The CDR3 DNA sequence: TGTGCCAGCACCAGACAGGGGGCTGTTGAAGCTTTCTTT.

The genes are TRBV5-4 and TRBJ1-1; 8 positions agree with TRBD1. The CDR3 loop spans 15 amino acids. Germline CDR1 SGHNT, CDR2 YYREEE (reference sequence). Germline trimming cut 4 bases from V and 4 bases from J; bases unmatched to any gene: 9. The CDR3 DNA sequence: TGTGCCAGCAGCCGTGGACAGGGAGGGGGCACTGAAGCTTTCTTT. Amino acids: CASSRGQGGGTEAFF.